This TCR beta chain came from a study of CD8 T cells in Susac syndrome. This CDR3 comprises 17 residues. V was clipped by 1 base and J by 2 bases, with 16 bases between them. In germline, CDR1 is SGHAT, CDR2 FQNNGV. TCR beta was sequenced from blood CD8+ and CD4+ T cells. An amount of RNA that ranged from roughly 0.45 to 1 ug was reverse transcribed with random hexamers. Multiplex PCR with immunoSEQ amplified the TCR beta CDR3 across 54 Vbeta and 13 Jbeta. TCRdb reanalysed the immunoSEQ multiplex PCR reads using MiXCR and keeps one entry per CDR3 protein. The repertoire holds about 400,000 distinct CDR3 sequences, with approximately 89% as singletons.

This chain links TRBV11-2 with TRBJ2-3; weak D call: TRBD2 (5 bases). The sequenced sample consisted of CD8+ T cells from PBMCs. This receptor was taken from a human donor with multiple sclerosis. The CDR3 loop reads CASSLGGLRVNTDTQYF. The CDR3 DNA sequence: TGTGCCAGCAGCTTAGGCGGACTCCGAGTGAACACAGATACGCAGTATTTT.